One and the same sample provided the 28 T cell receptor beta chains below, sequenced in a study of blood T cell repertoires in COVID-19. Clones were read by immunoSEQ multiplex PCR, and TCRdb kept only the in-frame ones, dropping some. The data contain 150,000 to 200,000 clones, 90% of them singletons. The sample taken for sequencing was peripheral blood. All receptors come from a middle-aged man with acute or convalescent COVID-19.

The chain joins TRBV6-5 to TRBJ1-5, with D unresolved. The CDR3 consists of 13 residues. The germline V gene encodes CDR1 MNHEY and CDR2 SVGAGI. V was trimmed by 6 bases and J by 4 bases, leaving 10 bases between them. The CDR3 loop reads CASRRGINQPQHF. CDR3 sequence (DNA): TGTGCCAGCAGGCGCGGTATTAATCAGCCCCAGCATTTT.

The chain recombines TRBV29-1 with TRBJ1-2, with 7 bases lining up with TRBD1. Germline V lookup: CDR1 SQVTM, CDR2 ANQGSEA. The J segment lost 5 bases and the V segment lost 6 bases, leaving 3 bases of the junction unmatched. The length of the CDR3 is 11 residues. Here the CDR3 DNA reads TGCAGCGTCGGGGACAGATATGGCTACACCTTC. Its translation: CSVGDRYGYTF.

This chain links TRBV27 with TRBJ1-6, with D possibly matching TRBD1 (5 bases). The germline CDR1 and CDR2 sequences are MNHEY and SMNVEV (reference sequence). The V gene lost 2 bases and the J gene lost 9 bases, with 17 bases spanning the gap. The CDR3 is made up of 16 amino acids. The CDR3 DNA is TGTGCCAGCAGTTTACAGGGAAACAGGCCAATTTCACCCCTCCACTTT. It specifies CASSLQGNRPISPLHF.

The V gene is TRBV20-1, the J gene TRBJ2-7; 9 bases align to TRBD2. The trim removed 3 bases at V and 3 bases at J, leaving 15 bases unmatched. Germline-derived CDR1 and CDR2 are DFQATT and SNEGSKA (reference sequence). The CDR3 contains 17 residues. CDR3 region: CSASTSASAGGIYEQYF. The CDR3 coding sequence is TGCAGTGCTAGTACTAGTGCGTCGGCGGGAGGGATCTACGAGCAGTACTTC.

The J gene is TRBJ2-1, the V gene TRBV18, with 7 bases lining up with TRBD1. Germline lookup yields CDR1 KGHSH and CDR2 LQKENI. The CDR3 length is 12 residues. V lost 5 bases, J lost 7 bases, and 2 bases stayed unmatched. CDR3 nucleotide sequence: TGTGCCAGCTCATACAGGGGTAATGAGCAGTTCTTC. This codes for CASSYRGNEQFF.

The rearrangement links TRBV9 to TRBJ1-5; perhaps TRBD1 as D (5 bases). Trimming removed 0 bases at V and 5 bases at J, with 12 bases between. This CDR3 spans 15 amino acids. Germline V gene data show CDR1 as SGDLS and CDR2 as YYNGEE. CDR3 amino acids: CASSVDDSPDQPQHF. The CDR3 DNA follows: TGTGCCAGCAGCGTAGACGACAGCCCGGATCAGCCCCAGCATTTT.

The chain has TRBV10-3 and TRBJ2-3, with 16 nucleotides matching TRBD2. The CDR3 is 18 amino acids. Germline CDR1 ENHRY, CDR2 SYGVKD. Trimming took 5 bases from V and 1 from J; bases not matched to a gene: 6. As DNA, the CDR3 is TGTGCCATCAGTCCGGGACTAGCGGGAGGGGGAGGCACAGATACGCAGTATTTT. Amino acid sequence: CAISPGLAGGGGTDTQYF.

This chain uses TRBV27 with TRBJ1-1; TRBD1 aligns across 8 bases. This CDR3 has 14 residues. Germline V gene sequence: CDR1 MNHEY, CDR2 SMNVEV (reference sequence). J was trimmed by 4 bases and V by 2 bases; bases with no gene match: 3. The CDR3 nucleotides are TGTGCCAGCAGTTTAGGGGACAGGTTCACTGAAGCTTTCTTT. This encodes CASSLGDRFTEAFF.

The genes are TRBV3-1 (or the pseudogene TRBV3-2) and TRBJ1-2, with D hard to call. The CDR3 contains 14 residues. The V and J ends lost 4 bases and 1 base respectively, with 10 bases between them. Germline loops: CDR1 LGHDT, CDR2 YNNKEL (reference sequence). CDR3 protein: CASSRSTSNYGYTF. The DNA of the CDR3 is TGTGCCAGCAGCCGTTCCACAAGTAACTATGGCTACACCTTC.

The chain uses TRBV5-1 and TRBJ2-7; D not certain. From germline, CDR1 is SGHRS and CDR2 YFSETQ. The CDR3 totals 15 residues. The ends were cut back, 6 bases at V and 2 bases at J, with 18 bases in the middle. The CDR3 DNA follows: TGCGCCAGCACCGACTCCGAGGTGGCGACCTACGAGCAGTACTTC. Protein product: CASTDSEVATYEQYF.

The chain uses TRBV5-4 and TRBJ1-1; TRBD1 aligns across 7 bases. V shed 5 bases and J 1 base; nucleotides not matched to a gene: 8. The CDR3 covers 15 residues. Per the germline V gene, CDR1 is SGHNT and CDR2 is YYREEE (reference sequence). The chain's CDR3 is CASRRDSLSNTEAFF. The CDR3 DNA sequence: TGTGCCAGCAGACGGGACAGTCTATCGAACACTGAAGCTTTCTTT.

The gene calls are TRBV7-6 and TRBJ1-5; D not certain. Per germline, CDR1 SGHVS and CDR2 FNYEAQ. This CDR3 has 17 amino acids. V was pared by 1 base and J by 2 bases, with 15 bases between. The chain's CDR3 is CASSLGPLDIGNQPQHF. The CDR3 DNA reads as TGTGCCAGCAGCTTAGGACCCCTTGACATAGGCAATCAGCCCCAGCATTTT.

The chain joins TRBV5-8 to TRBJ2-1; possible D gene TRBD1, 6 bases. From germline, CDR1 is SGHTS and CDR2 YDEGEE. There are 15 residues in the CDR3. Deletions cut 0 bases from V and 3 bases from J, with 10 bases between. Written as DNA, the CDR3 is TGTGCCAGCAGCTTGGACGGGACAATCTACAATGAGCAGTTCTTC. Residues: CASSLDGTIYNEQFF.

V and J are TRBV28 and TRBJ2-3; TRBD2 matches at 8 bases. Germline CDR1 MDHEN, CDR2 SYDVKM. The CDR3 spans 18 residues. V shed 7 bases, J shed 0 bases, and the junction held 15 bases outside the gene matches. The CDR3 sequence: CASNLVIKRGSSTDTQYF. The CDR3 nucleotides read TGTGCCAGCAACCTCGTAATCAAGCGGGGGTCTAGCACAGATACGCAGTATTTT.

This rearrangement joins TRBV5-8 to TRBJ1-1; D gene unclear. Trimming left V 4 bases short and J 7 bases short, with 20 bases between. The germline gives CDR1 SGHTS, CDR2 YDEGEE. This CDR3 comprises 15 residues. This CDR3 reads CASSMTRGLIGEAFF. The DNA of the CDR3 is TGTGCCAGCAGCATGACACGAGGGTTAATAGGTGAAGCTTTCTTT.

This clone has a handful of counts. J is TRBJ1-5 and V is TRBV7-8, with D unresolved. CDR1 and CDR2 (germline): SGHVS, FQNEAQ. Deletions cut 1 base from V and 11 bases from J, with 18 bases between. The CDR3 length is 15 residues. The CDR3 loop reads CASSLDSPGMAAQHF. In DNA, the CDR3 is TGTGCCAGCAGCTTAGATAGTCCGGGGATGGCGGCCCAGCATTTT.

CDR3 DNA sequence: TGTGCCAGCAGCTTGGGGGGCCCGGAGGGCTACACCTTC. Protein product: CASSLGGPEGYTF. The chain couples TRBV5-6 to TRBJ1-2; weak D call: TRBD1 (5 bases). The V gene's germline CDR1 is SGHDT and CDR2 YYEEEE. Trimming left V 0 bases short and J 8 bases short, with 11 bases between. CDR3 size: 13 residues.

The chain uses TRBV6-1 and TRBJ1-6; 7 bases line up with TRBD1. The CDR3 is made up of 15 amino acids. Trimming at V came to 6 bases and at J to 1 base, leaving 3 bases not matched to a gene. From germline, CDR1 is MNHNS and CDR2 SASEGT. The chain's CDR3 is CASRGGSSYNSPLHF. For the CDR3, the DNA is TGTGCCAGCAGAGGGGGCAGTTCCTATAATTCACCCCTCCACTTT.

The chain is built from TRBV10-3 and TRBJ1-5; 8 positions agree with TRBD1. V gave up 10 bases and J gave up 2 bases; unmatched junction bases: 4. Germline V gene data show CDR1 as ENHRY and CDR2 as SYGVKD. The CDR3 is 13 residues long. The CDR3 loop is CATDRGRNQPQHF. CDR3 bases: TGTGCCACCGACAGGGGACGCAATCAGCCCCAGCATTTT.

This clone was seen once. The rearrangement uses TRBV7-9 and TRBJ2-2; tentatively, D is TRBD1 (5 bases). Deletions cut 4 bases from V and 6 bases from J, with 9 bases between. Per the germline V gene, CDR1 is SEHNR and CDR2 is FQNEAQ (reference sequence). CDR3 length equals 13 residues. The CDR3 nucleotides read TGTGCCAGCAGCTCCGACAGCCCCGGGGAGCTGTTTTTT. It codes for CASSSDSPGELFF.

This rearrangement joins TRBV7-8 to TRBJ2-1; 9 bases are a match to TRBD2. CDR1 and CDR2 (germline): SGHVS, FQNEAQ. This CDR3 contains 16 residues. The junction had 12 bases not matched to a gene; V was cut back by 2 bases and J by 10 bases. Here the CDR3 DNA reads TGTGCCAGCAGCTTACAGTCTAGCGGGAAGTTTCGGGAGCAGTTCTTC. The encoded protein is CASSLQSSGKFREQFF.

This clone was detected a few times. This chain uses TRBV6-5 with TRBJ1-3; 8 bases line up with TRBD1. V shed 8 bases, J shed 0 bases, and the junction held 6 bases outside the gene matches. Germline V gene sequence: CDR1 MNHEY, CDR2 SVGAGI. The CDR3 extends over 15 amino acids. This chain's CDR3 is CASGRTGLSGNTIYF. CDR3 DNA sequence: TGTGCCAGCGGACGGACAGGGCTCTCTGGAAACACCATATATTTT.

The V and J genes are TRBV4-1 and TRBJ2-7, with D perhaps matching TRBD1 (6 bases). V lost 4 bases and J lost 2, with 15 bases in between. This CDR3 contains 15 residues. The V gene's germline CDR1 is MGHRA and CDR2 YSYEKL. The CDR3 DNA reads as TGCGCCAGCAGCCCCAAGGGGGTTGGGGCCTACGAGCAGTACTTC. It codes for CASSPKGVGAYEQYF.

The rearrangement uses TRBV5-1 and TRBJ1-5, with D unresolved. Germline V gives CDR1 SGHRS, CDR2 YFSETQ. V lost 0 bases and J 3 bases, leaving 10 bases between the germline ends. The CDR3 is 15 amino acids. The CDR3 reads CASSLGPGVNQPQHF. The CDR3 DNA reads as TGCGCCAGCAGCTTGGGGCCGGGAGTCAATCAGCCCCAGCATTTT.

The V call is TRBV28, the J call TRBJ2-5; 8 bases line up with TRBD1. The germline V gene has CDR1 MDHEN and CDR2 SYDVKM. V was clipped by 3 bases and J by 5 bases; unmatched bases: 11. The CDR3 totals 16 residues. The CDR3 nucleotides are TGTGCCAGCAGTTTTCCGACAGGGGAGAAACGGGAGACCCAGTACTTC. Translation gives CASSFPTGEKRETQYF.

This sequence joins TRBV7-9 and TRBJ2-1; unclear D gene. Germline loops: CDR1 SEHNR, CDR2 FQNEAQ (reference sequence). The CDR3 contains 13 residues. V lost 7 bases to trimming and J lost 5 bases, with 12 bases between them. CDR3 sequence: CASIQPSDNEQFF. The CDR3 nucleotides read TGTGCCAGCATACAGCCTTCGGACAATGAGCAGTTCTTC.

DNA of the CDR3: TGTGCCAGCAGCCCCCGGGACAGCCCGTACTACGAGCAGTACTTC. It codes for CASSPRDSPYYEQYF. This rearrangement joins TRBV7-9 to TRBJ2-7, with 7 bases identical to TRBD1. Per germline, CDR1 SEHNR and CDR2 FQNEAQ (reference sequence). V lost 5 bases and J lost 3; bases outside the gene matches: 10. The CDR3 sequence is 15 residues long.

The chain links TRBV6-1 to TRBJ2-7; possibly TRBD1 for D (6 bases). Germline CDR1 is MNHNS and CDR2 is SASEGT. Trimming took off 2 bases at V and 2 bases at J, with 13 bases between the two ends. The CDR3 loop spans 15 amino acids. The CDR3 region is CASSEWPGVPYEQYV. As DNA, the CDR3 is TGTGCCAGCAGTGAATGGCCAGGGGTACCCTACGAGCAGTACGTC.